One and the same sample provided the 30 T cell receptor beta chains below, sequenced in a study of blood T cell repertoires in COVID-19. Clones were read by immunoSEQ multiplex PCR, and TCRdb kept only the in-frame ones, dropping some. The sample carries fewer than 350,000 clones, around nine tenths recorded once. The sequencing sample was made of PBMCs or T cells enriched from blood (not recorded which). All receptors derive from a woman in her sixties in a cohort exposed to, infected with or recovered from COVID-19 (not recorded which).

The V gene is TRBV28, the J gene TRBJ2-5; D may be TRBD2 (6 bases). Trimming left V 4 bases short and J 3 bases short, with 15 bases between. The CDR3 totals 15 residues. Germline loops: CDR1 MDHEN, CDR2 SYDVKM. The CDR3 here is CASSSPGLPKETQYF. The CDR3 bases are TGTGCCAGCAGTTCCCCGGGACTTCCAAAAGAGACCCAGTACTTC. The full variable domain, with the rest looked up from reference TRBV28 and TRBJ2-5, is DVKVTQSSRYLVKRTGEKVFLECVQDMDHENMFWYRQDPGLGLRLIYFSYDVKMKEKGDIPEGYSVSREKKERFSLILESASTNQTSMYLCASSSPGLPKETQYFGPGTRLLVL.

This chain uses TRBV28 with TRBJ2-3, with D perhaps matching TRBD1 (5 bases). Germline V CDR1 and CDR2: MDHEN, SYDVKM. The CDR3 covers 15 residues. Deletions cut 6 bases from V and 7 bases from J, with 20 bases between. CDR3 in DNA: TGTGCCAGCAGGACAGAATCCGGGTCCGGATATACGCAGTATTTT. Its protein is CASRTESGSGYTQYF.

This clone was seen just once. The CDR3 nucleotides are TGTGCCAGCAGCTTAGTGAGGGAGGTTATGAACACTGAAGCTTTCTTT. It specifies CASSLVREVMNTEAFF. This chain joins TRBV7-6 and TRBJ1-1; no clear D gene. Germline V lookup: CDR1 SGHVS, CDR2 FNYEAQ. The CDR3 length is 16 residues. V was trimmed by 1 base and J by 0 bases, leaving 12 bases between them. The full variable domain, rest sourced from reference TRBV7-6 and TRBJ1-1, is GAGVSQSPRYKVTKRGQDVALRCDPISGHVSLYWYRQALGQGPEFLTYFNYEAQQDKSGLPNDRFSAERPEGSISTLTIQRTEQRDSAMYRCASSLVREVMNTEAFFGQGTRLTVV.

V is TRBV10-3 and J is TRBJ1-1; 9 bases map to TRBD1. Trimming cost V 6 bases and J 1 base; bases outside gene matches: 6. The CDR3 contains 15 residues. The germline V gene has CDR1 ENHRY and CDR2 SYGVKD. The CDR3 DNA reads as TGTGCCATCAGACCGGGACAGGGAACGAACACTGAAGCTTTCTTT. Amino acids: CAIRPGQGTNTEAFF.

This chain uses TRBV6-5 with TRBJ2-1, with D possibly TRBD1 on 6 matching bases. Per germline, CDR1 MNHEY and CDR2 SVGAGI. This CDR3 spans 16 amino acids. V was shortened by 4 bases and J by 0 bases, with 13 bases between the two germline ends. The CDR3 DNA reads as TGTGCCAGCAGTTCACAGGGAAGAAACTCCTACAATGAGCAGTTCTTC. Amino acids: CASSSQGRNSYNEQFF.

This clone was found once. CDR3 bases: TGTGCCAGCTCCCAACAGGGTAGATACGAGCAGTACTTC. The encoded protein is CASSQQGRYEQYF. The rearrangement uses TRBV18 and TRBJ2-7, with D possibly matching TRBD1 (6 bases). V gave up 6 bases and J gave up 4 bases, with 13 bases separating them. Germline-derived CDR1 and CDR2 are KGHSH and LQKENI. CDR3 size: 13 residues.

The J gene is TRBJ1-6, the V gene TRBV21-1; the D call of TRBD1 is as the table states it, not checked on the DNA. TRBV21-1 is a known pseudogene. The CDR3 runs to 16 residues. CDR3 in DNA: TGTGCCAGCAGGGGGCACACCATTGAGCATAATTCACCCCTCCACTTT. Translating it yields CASRGHTIEHNSPLHF.

The chain combines TRBV4-1 with TRBJ2-7; 12 nucleotides match TRBD2. The germline V gene encodes CDR1 MGHRA and CDR2 YSYEKL. V shed 3 bases and J 5 bases; nucleotides not matched to a gene: 11. The CDR3 extends over 17 amino acids. CDR3 loop: CASSQYPSGRVGDEQYF. In DNA form, the CDR3 reads TGCGCCAGCAGCCAGTACCCTAGCGGGAGGGTAGGCGACGAGCAGTACTTC.

This chain links TRBV7-8 with TRBJ2-7, with 9 bases lining up with TRBD2. The V segment lost 5 bases and the J segment 5 bases; nucleotides outside the gene matches: 13. CDR3 size: 16 residues. Per the germline V gene, CDR1 is SGHVS and CDR2 is FQNEAQ. The CDR3 bases are TGTGCCAGCAGCCTCCGTGATAGCGGGAGTCGTGACGAGCAGTACTTC. Its protein product is CASSLRDSGSRDEQYF.

V and J are TRBV7-6 and TRBJ2-1; possible D gene TRBD2, 6 bases. The CDR3 runs to 15 residues. Germline assignment: CDR1 SGHVS and CDR2 FNYEAQ. Trimming left V 5 bases short and J 2 bases short, with 13 bases between. The CDR3 nucleotides are TGTGCCAGCAGCCATTCCCGGGGGACCTACAATGAGCAGTTCTTC. It translates to CASSHSRGTYNEQFF.

The V and J genes are TRBV18 and TRBJ2-1; D uncertain. Trimming cost V 1 base and J 5 bases, with 3 bases left between them. The CDR3 runs 12 residues. Germline V gives CDR1 KGHSH, CDR2 LQKENI. Here the CDR3 DNA reads TGTGCCAGCTCACCACGAGACAATGAGCAGTTCTTC. Its translation is CASSPRDNEQFF.

A single count supports this clone. This sequence joins TRBV28 and TRBJ2-7; the D gene is possibly TRBD2 (6 bases). This CDR3 has 12 amino acids. The ends were cut back, 2 bases at V and 5 bases at J, with 7 bases in the middle. Germline V gene sequence: CDR1 MDHEN, CDR2 SYDVKM. The DNA for the CDR3 is TGTGCCAGCAGTTTAACGGGGGACGAGCAGTACTTC. The encoded protein is CASSLTGDEQYF.

V gene TRBV7-9 combines with J gene TRBJ2-7; 7 bases align to TRBD1. Germline values: CDR1 SEHNR, CDR2 FQNEAQ (reference sequence). The CDR3 extends over 12 amino acids. V lost 1 base and J lost 6; bases outside the gene matches: 0. The CDR3 DNA reads as TGTGCCAGCAGCTTAGACAGGGGCGAGCAGTACTTC. It yields the protein CASSLDRGEQYF. Combining the CDR3 with reference TRBV7-9 and TRBJ2-7 gives the whole variable domain DTGVSQNPRHKITKRGQNVTFRCDPISEHNRLYWYRQTLGQGPEFLTYFQNEAQLEKSRLLSDRFSAERPKGSFSTLEIQRTEQGDSAMYLCASSLDRGEQYFGPGTRLTVT.

The V and J genes are TRBV18 and TRBJ2-5; D may be TRBD1 (6 bases). Trimming took 5 bases from V and 4 from J, leaving 14 bases between them. The CDR3 is made up of 14 amino acids. The germline V gene has CDR1 KGHSH and CDR2 LQKENI. The CDR3 bases are TGTGCCAGCTCAAACGCGGACAGACCAGAGACCCAGTACTTC. Its translation: CASSNADRPETQYF.

This chain connects TRBV6-6 to TRBJ1-1, with TRBD1 as a possible D gene (6 bases). V lost 5 bases, J lost 10 bases, and 11 bases lay in between. CDR3 size: 11 residues. The germline CDR1 and CDR2 sequences are MNHNY and SVGAGI (reference sequence). The CDR3, as DNA: TGTGCCAGCAGTCCCCAGGGGAGAGCTTTCTTT. Translated, it gives CASSPQGRAFF.

This clone was counted at least ten times. The rearrangement links TRBV2 to TRBJ1-1, with D perhaps TRBD1 (5 bases). Germline CDR1 SNHLY, CDR2 FYNNEI. The CDR3 runs to 13 residues. The ends were cut back, 8 bases at V and 4 bases at J, with 14 bases in the middle. The CDR3 region is CASSGRVPTEAFF. The CDR3 DNA reads as TGTGCCAGCTCGGGCAGGGTGCCCACTGAAGCTTTCTTT.

The V and J genes are TRBV14 and TRBJ1-6; possible D gene TRBD1, 5 bases. In germline, CDR1 is SGHDN, CDR2 FVKESK. CDR3 length: 15 amino acids. V was cut by 4 bases and J by 7 bases, with 14 bases left in between. The CDR3 DNA is TGTGCCAGCAGCCCGCCCGGGGGGTGGAATTCACCCCTCCACTTT. Translation: CASSPPGGWNSPLHF.

This rearrangement joins TRBV7-2 to TRBJ2-5, with TRBD2 matching 9 bases. The CDR3 is 17 residues long. V trimming: 0 bases; J trimming: 4 bases; junction bases outside the gene matches: 9. Germline lookup yields CDR1 SGHTA and CDR2 FQGNSA. The CDR3 is CASSLAASGAVGETQYF. The CDR3 DNA reads as TGTGCCAGCAGCTTAGCAGCTAGCGGGGCCGTCGGAGAGACCCAGTACTTC.

The J gene is TRBJ2-3, the V gene TRBV7-2; TRBD1 is a possible D gene (6 bases). This CDR3 is built from 16 residues. V lost 1 base and J lost 0, with 11 bases in between. Germline loops: CDR1 SGHTA, CDR2 FQGNSA. The CDR3 DNA follows: TGTGCCAGCAGCTTAGTAGGACAGTTTAGCACAGATACGCAGTATTTT. It codes for CASSLVGQFSTDTQYF.

The chain couples TRBV7-8 to TRBJ2-1; 10 positions agree with TRBD2. V gave up 3 bases and J gave up 5 bases; unmatched junction bases: 4. Germline values: CDR1 SGHVS, CDR2 FQNEAQ. The CDR3 has 15 residues. The CDR3 here is CASSLGLALNNEQFF. The CDR3 region has the DNA TGTGCCAGCAGCTTGGGACTAGCGCTTAACAATGAGCAGTTCTTC.

The rearrangement links TRBV6-6 to TRBJ1-4; D is uncertain. Between the trimmed V and J ends, which lost 2 bases and 5 bases, there was a span of 9 bases. Germline loops: CDR1 MNHNY, CDR2 SVGAGI (reference sequence). The CDR3 length is 14 residues. The DNA of the CDR3 is TGTGCCAGCAGTTACGGCGGATTGAATGAAAAACTGTTTTTT. As protein: CASSYGGLNEKLFF.

The chain employs TRBV20-1 and TRBJ2-7; D is possibly TRBD2 (6 bases). The CDR3 covers 13 residues. Germline V CDR1 and CDR2: DFQATT, SNEGSKA (reference sequence). V lost 3 bases to trimming and J lost 6 bases, with 15 bases between them. This chain's CDR3 is CSASLTGAGEQYF. The CDR3 DNA is TGCAGTGCTAGTCTGACGGGAGCGGGCGAGCAGTACTTC.

V is TRBV28 and J is TRBJ2-3; 12 bases are a match to TRBD2. V was pared by 3 bases and J by 4 bases, with 23 bases of the junction left unmatched. CDR3 length: 22 residues. CDR1 is MDHEN, CDR2 SYDVKM, per germline. The CDR3 nucleotides are TGTGCCAGCAGTTTCTTTAGTGGGAGGCCCGGAGTGGGACTAGCGGGTCCAGATACGCAGTATTTT. It encodes CASSFFSGRPGVGLAGPDTQYF.

J is TRBJ2-1 and V is TRBV13; the D gene is possibly TRBD2 (6 bases). The CDR3 spans 15 residues. Germline V gene sequence: CDR1 PRHDT, CDR2 FYEKMQ (reference sequence). The ends were cut back, 2 bases at V and 5 bases at J, with 13 bases in the middle. In DNA, the CDR3 is TGTGCCAGCAGCTTACCGGGAGTAGGGCACAATGAGCAGTTCTTC. Translating it yields CASSLPGVGHNEQFF.

The chain couples TRBV2 to TRBJ1-6; 7 nucleotides match TRBD1. The V gene's germline CDR1 is SNHLY and CDR2 FYNNEI. This CDR3 contains 13 residues. V was pared by 8 bases and J by 10 bases, with 8 bases of the junction left unmatched. CDR3 bases: TGTGCCAGCCGGGACAGATGGAACTCACCCCTCCACTTT. As protein: CASRDRWNSPLHF.

This clone occurred a few times. J is TRBJ1-5 and V is TRBV2, with a tentative D call TRBD1 (5 bases). Trimming left V 7 bases short and J 4 bases short, with 17 bases between. The CDR3 has 15 amino acids. Germline V gene sequence: CDR1 SNHLY, CDR2 FYNNEI. The CDR3 bases are TGTGCCAGCAAGTTCAATCTGGGGGGAAATCAGCCCCAGCATTTT. Translating gives CASKFNLGGNQPQHF.

The chain links TRBV28 to TRBJ2-5; TRBD1 matches 7 bases. This CDR3 is 15 amino acids long. Germline V gene data show CDR1 as MDHEN and CDR2 as SYDVKM. The V gene end was trimmed by 7 bases and the J gene end by 2 bases; junction bases not matched to a gene: 10. CDR3 in amino acids: CASILSRGQQETQYF. The DNA for the CDR3 is TGTGCCAGCATCCTCTCTAGGGGACAGCAAGAGACCCAGTACTTC. Together with reference TRBV28 and TRBJ2-5, the CDR3 gives the full variable domain: DVKVTQSSRYLVKRTGEKVFLECVQDMDHENMFWYRQDPGLGLRLIYFSYDVKMKEKGDIPEGYSVSREKKERFSLILESASTNQTSMYLCASILSRGQQETQYFGPGTRLLVL.

The V call is TRBV6-2 or TRBV6-3, the J call TRBJ2-7; the D is unclear. The germline CDR1 and CDR2 sequences are MNHEY and SVGEGT. The CDR3 runs 11 residues. V was pared by 5 bases and J by 9 bases, with 11 bases between. This CDR3 reads CASSPKQMQYF. Written as DNA, the CDR3 is TGTGCCAGCAGTCCCAAGCAAATGCAGTACTTC.

This chain links TRBV28 with TRBJ2-6; 12 nucleotides match TRBD1. J lost 4 bases, V lost 5 bases, and 12 bases had no gene match. The CDR3 length is 19 residues. Germline CDR1 reads MDHEN; CDR2 reads SYDVKM. CDR3 DNA sequence: TGTGCCAGCAGTCGAAGGCCGGGACAGGGGGCTTCAGGGGCCAACGTCCTGACTTTC. Amino acid sequence: CASSRRPGQGASGANVLTF.

The gene calls are TRBV28 and TRBJ2-7; TRBD1 is a possible D gene (6 bases). Germline V CDR1 and CDR2: MDHEN, SYDVKM. Trimming shortened V by 5 bases and J by 4 bases, and 9 bases separated the two germline ends. There are 12 residues in the CDR3. As DNA, the CDR3 is TGTGCCAGCAGTAAGGGGGTTTACGAGCAGTACTTC. This encodes CASSKGVYEQYF. The complete variable domain, with remaining parts taken from reference TRBV28 and TRBJ2-7, reads DVKVTQSSRYLVKRTGEKVFLECVQDMDHENMFWYRQDPGLGLRLIYFSYDVKMKEKGDIPEGYSVSREKKERFSLILESASTNQTSMYLCASSKGVYEQYFGPGTRLTVT.